Many counts were recorded for the clone carrying this T cell receptor (beta chain). Authors' processing steps: Estimation of nucleated cell counts was performed using reference gene primer amplification. Measured with immunoSEQ multiplex PCR; TCRdb has only the in-frame clones, and not every one. D and trimming were read from the DNA, whereas the V and J calls and clone size are those reported in that table. In the table there are around 130,000 clones, roughly 83% of which are singletons. The sample comes from a study of blood T cell repertoires in COVID-19. For the study at large: T cells, B-cell-depleted T cells, or PBMCs supplied cDNA or gDNA.

The CDR3 length is 16 residues. Germline lookup yields CDR1 LGHNA and CDR2 YNFKEQ. V was clipped by 2 bases and J by 5 bases; unmatched bases: 9. The sequence was collected from a man between 60 and 75 years old with acute or convalescent COVID-19. This sequence joins TRBV4-2 and TRBJ2-7; 10 nucleotides line up with TRBD2. Sequenced sample: peripheral blood. The CDR3 DNA sequence: TGTGCCAGCAGCCAACGTCTAGCGGGAGAAGCGGACGAGCAGTACTTC. It specifies CASSQRLAGEADEQYF.